These T cell receptor beta chains were read from a single sample in a study of beta chain features in type 1 diabetes. Assay used: immunoSEQ multiplex PCR; TCRdb lists only in-frame clones, some missing. The sample shows over 350,000 clones, less than 15% of them seen only once. Sequencing was carried out using naive CD4+ T cells from blood. Receptor source: a woman in her late teens or twenties in good health. Both conserved end residues are part of each CDR3. Fields, in order: J gene, clone size, D gene, V gene, CDR3 DNA, CDR3 protein. The D gene is left open where the match is weak. Size values are once, few and many counts, or a class for expanded clones, and some rows have none.

>TRBJ2-1|-|-|TRBV15
TGTGCCACCAGCAGAGCGGGCAGGGGAAATGAGCAGTTCTTC
CATSRAGRGNEQFF
>TRBJ2-7|-|TRBD2|TRBV4-3
TGCGCCAGCAGCCAAGTCAAGCGGGAGGGCTACGAGCAGTACTTC
CASSQVKREGYEQYF
>TRBJ2-5|-|-|TRBV28
TGTGCCAGCAGTCAACAGGGCTCGACCCAGTACTTC
CASSQQGSTQYF
>TRBJ2-4|-|-|TRBV10-3
TGTGCCATCAGTGACGAGGGGAGGAACGCCAAAAACATTCAGTACTTC
CAISDEGRNAKNIQYF
>TRBJ2-6|few|-|TRBV9
TGTGCCAGCAGCACACAGAGCTCTGGGGCCAACGTCCTGACTTTC
CASSTQSSGANVLTF
>TRBJ2-3|few|TRBD2|TRBV4-3
TGCGCCAGCAGCCAAAATAGCGGGAGACTCACAGATACGCAGTATTTT
CASSQNSGRLTDTQYF
>TRBJ2-7|few|TRBD2|TRBV28
TGTGCCAGCAGGAATAGCGGGAGCCTCGACGAGCAGTACTTC
CASRNSGSLDEQYF
>TRBJ2-7|-|TRBD2|TRBV18
TGTGCCAGCTCACGAGGGGGACTAGCGGGAGACTACGAGCAGTACTTC
CASSRGGLAGDYEQYF
>TRBJ1-1|few|-|TRBV7-9
TGTGCCAGCAGCACCCGGACTGTGAACACTGAAGCTTTCTTT
CASSTRTVNTEAFF
>TRBJ2-7|-|-|TRBV28
TGTGCCAGCAGTTTTGTGGCAGGGATTGCCTACGAGCAGTACTTC
CASSFVAGIAYEQYF
>TRBJ1-2|few|-|TRBV5-1
TGCGCCAGCAGCTCCTCCTCTGGCGGGTTCTATGGCTACACCTTC
CASSSSSGGFYGYTF
>TRBJ2-1|-|TRBD2|TRBV28
TGTGCCAGCAGTTTGCCCGGGGGGGAGAACAATGAGCAGTTCTTC
CASSLPGGENNEQFF
>TRBJ2-7|few|TRBD1|TRBV7-2
TGTGCCAGCAGCCCCACCTCAGGACAGGGTGAGGAGCAGTACTTC
CASSPTSGQGEEQYF
>TRBJ2-1|once|-|TRBV27
TGTGCCAGCAGTTGGGCTATCTACAATGAGCAGTTCTTC
CASSWAIYNEQFF
>TRBJ1-4|few|-|TRBV30
TGTGCCTGGAGTCCTCAGACAGTTGCTAATGAAAAACTGTTTTTT
CAWSPQTVANEKLFF
>TRBJ1-1|few|-|TRBV7-9
TGTGCCAGCAGCTTCTATGGGGGCTCGAACACTGAAGCTTTCTTT
CASSFYGGSNTEAFF
>TRBJ1-2|-|-|TRBV9
TGTGCCAGCAGCGTAGCTCCCTCCCCGGGTGGCTACACCTTC
CASSVAPSPGGYTF
>TRBJ2-7|-|TRBD1|TRBV29-1
TGCAGCGTTGATTCCGCAGGGGGCTACGAGCAGTACTTC
CSVDSAGGYEQYF
>TRBJ2-7|-|TRBD2|TRBV14
TGTGCCAGCAGCCGCGCCGGGACTAGATTAGGCGAGCAGTACTTC
CASSRAGTRLGEQYF
>TRBJ2-5|few|TRBD1|TRBV2
TGTGCCAGCAGGCGTACCCCACAGGGGGTAGAGACCCAGTACTTC
CASRRTPQGVETQYF
>TRBJ2-1|few|-|TRBV30
TGTGCCTGGAGTCCCCAGATACAAAATGAGCAGTTCTTC
CAWSPQIQNEQFF
>TRBJ2-2|-|TRBD2|TRBV5-1
TGCGCCAGCAGCTTTGGGACTAGCAGCACCGGGGAGCTGTTTTTT
CASSFGTSSTGELFF
>TRBJ1-5|few|-|TRBV28
TGTGCCAGCAGTCCCCTCGGGGAGCGGAATCAGCCCCAGCATTTT
CASSPLGERNQPQHF
>TRBJ1-1|few|-|TRBV19
TGTGCCAGTAGCCGTGGGTTCGTCACGGGGAACACTGAAGCTTTCTTT
CASSRGFVTGNTEAFF
>TRBJ2-3|few|-|TRBV2
TGTGCCAGCAATGGGGGGTACACAGATACGCAGTATTTT
CASNGGYTDTQYF
>TRBJ2-5|-|TRBD2|TRBV4-1
TGCGCCAGCAGCCAAAGGGGTAGCGGGAGGATGGAGACCCAGTACTTC
CASSQRGSGRMETQYF
>TRBJ2-7|-|TRBD1|TRBV6-5
TGTGCCAGCAGTTCCCAAGGACAGGGTGGGACCTACGAGCAGTACTTC
CASSSQGQGGTYEQYF
>TRBJ2-3|-|-|TRBV30
TGTGCCTGGAGTGTACTGGGCAGGGGTCTCACAGATACGCAGTATTTT
CAWSVLGRGLTDTQYF
>TRBJ2-7|few|-|TRBV25-1
TGTGCCAGCAGTGGAGCTAGTAACGAGCAGTACTTC
CASSGASNEQYF
>TRBJ1-2|-|-|TRBV19
TGTGCCAGTAGTATAGTTCCCAGGGGAAGAGATGGCTACACCTTC
CASSIVPRGRDGYTF
>TRBJ1-5|-|-|TRBV21-1
TGTGCCAGCAGCACCCCAGGGGTTGTCATCGGGCCCCAGCATTTT
CASSTPGVVIGPQHF
>TRBJ1-4|-|TRBD1|TRBV29-1
TGCAGCGTCGAGGGACAGGACCCTTTCAAACTGTTTTTT
CSVEGQDPFKLFF
>TRBJ2-7|few|-|TRBV2
TGTGCCAGCAAACCAGACCGCGGTTCCCGCTACGAGCAGTACTTC
CASKPDRGSRYEQYF